These 2 T cell receptor beta chains were all obtained from the same sample, sequenced in a study of cytomegalovirus exposure and HLA in healthy donors. PCR amplification relied on 60 Vbeta primers (plus 13 Jbeta primers). The protocol was immunoSEQ multiplex PCR, while the TCRdb copy is restricted to in-frame clones and leaves out a portion. The sample comprises about 38,000 clones, roughly 88% of which are singletons, and around 10% rests with the top ten. The specimen sequenced was PBMCs. The receptors were gathered from a middle-aged woman in good health and CMV-seropositive.

The J gene is TRBJ1-1, the V gene TRBV28; D ambiguous. Germline CDR1 reads MDHEN; CDR2 reads SYDVKM. CDR3 length: 13 amino acids. V lost 7 bases, J lost 0 bases, and 9 bases lay in between. The CDR3 bases are TGTGCCAGCATTTCCCCAATGAACACTGAAGCTTTCTTT. Amino acids: CASISPMNTEAFF.

This chain connects TRBV7-2 to TRBJ2-2, with 7 bases aligning to TRBD1. In germline, CDR1 is SGHTA, CDR2 FQGNSA. CDR3 size: 16 residues. J lost 4 bases, V lost 7 bases, and 12 bases had no gene match. The CDR3 DNA follows: TGTGCCAGCAACCATAGGTCAACAGGGGCCACCGGGGAGCTGTTTTTT. Translation gives CASNHRSTGATGELFF.